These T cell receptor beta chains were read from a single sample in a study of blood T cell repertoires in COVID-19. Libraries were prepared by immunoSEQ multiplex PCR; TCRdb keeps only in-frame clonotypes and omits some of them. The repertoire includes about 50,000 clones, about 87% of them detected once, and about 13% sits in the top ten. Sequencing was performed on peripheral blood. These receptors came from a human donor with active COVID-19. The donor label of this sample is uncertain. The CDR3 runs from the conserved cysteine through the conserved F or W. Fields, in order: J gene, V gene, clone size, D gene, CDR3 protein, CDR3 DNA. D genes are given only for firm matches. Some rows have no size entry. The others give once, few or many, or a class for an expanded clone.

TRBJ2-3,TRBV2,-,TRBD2,CASSEGLAAYTQYF,TGTGCCAGCAGTGAGGGACTAGCGGCCTATACGCAGTATTTT
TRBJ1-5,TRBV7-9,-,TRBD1,CASSLGTGLNQPQHF,TGTGCCAGCAGCCTTGGGACAGGGTTGAATCAGCCCCAGCATTTT
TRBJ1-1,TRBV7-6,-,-,CASSWAGANTEAFF,TGTGCCAGCAGCTGGGCAGGGGCGAACACTGAAGCTTTCTTT
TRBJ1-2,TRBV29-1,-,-,CSVLPGQYYGYTF,TGCAGCGTTCTGCCGGGACAATACTATGGCTACACCTTC
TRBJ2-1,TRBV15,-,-,CATSRAAGVTYNEQFF,TGTGCCACCAGCAGAGCGGCGGGTGTTACCTACAATGAGCAGTTCTTC
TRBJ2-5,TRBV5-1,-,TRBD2,CASSRGLAGQETQYF,TGCGCCAGCAGCCGGGGACTAGCGGGACAAGAGACCCAGTACTTC
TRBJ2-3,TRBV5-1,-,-,CASSLDLALPTQYF,TGCGCCAGCAGCTTGGACCTAGCCCTCCCAACGCAGTATTTT
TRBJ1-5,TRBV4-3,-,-,CASSQVYSRNQPQHF,TGCGCCAGCAGCCAAGTCTACAGTAGAAATCAGCCCCAGCATTTT
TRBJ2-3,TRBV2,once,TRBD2,CASRGLAGRTDTQYF,TGTGCCAGCAGAGGACTAGCGGGTCGCACAGATACGCAGTATTTT
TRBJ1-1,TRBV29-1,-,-,CSVEGRTQDEAFF,TGCAGCGTTGAGGGCCGGACACAGGACGAAGCTTTCTTT
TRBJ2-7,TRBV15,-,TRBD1,CATSRETGLGSYEQYF,TGTGCCACCAGCAGAGAGACAGGGTTGGGATCCTACGAGCAGTACTTC
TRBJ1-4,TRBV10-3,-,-,CAISRTAFGGNEKLFF,TGTGCCATCAGCCGGACGGCCTTCGGAGGAAATGAAAAACTGTTTTTT
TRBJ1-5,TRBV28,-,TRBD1,CASRSQQGRGQPQHF,TGTGCCAGCCGGTCGCAACAGGGGCGAGGGCAGCCCCAGCATTTT
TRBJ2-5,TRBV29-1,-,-,CSAADLNQETQYF,TGCAGCGCCGCAGACTTAAACCAAGAGACCCAGTACTTC
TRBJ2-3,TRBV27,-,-,CASSYGGTTDTQYF,TGTGCCAGCAGTTATGGGGGGACGACAGATACGCAGTATTTT
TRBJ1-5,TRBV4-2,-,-,CASSQNRAQGQPQHF,TGTGCCAGCAGCCAGAACCGGGCCCAGGGTCAGCCCCAGCATTTT
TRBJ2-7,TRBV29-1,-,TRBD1,CSVQTGDEQYF,TGCAGCGTACAGACAGGGGATGAGCAGTACTTC
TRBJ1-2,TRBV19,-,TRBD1,CASSPDRGRYGYTF,TGTGCCAGTAGTCCCGACAGGGGGCGGTATGGCTACACCTTC
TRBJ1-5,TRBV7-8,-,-,CASSLGGLNQPQHF,TGTGCCAGCAGCTTAGGAGGGTTAAATCAGCCCCAGCATTTT
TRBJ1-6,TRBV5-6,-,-,CASSFGTRVAGISPLHF,TGTGCCAGCAGCTTCGGCACACGGGTCGCAGGGATTTCACCCCTCCACTTT
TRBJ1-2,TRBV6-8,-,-,CATALRRERIWDLYGYTF,TGTGCCACCGCCCTTAGGAGGGAACGAATTTGGGACCTCTATGGCTACACCTTC
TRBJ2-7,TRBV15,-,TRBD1,CATSSWAGGYEQYF,TGTGCCACCAGCAGCTGGGCAGGGGGCTACGAGCAGTACTTC
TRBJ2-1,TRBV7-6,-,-,CASSTYSLGDEQFF,TGTGCCAGCAGCACCTACTCACTAGGCGATGAGCAGTTCTTC
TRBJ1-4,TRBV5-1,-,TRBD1,CASSYWTGFNEKLFF,TGCGCCAGCAGCTACTGGACAGGTTTTAATGAAAAACTGTTTTTT
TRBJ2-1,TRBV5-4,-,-,CASSFPSANRAHEQFF,TGTGCCAGCAGCTTTCCCTCGGCAAACAGGGCCCATGAGCAGTTCTTC
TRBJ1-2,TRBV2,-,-,CASSPHYGYTF,TGTGCCAGCAGTCCACATTATGGCTACACCTTC
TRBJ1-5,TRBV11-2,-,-,CASSILEGQANNQPQHF,TGTGCCAGTTCCATATTGGAGGGGCAGGCTAACAATCAGCCCCAGCATTTT
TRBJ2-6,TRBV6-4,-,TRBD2,CASSGSGGQGANVLTF,TGTGCCAGCAGTGGATCGGGGGGGCAAGGGGCCAACGTCCTGACTTTC
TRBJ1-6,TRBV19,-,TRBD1,CASSTPGTGGRSPLHF,TGTGCCAGTAGTACCCCCGGGACAGGGGGCCGATCACCCCTCCACTTT
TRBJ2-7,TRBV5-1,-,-,CASSSPTRPYEQYF,TGCGCCAGCAGCTCACCGACTAGACCCTACGAGCAGTACTTC
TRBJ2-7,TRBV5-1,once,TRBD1,CASSLRQGPYEQYF,TGCGCCAGCAGCTTACGACAGGGACCCTACGAGCAGTACTTC
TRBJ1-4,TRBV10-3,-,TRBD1,CATTRSQTGDGEKLFF,TGTGCCACAACGCGATCCCAGACAGGGGATGGTGAAAAACTGTTTTTT
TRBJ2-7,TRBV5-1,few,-,CASSLGYSSYEQYF,TGCGCCAGCAGCTTGGGTTACAGCTCCTACGAGCAGTACTTC
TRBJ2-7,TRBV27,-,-,CASSFPAGGSYEQYF,TGTGCCAGCAGTTTTCCCGCCGGAGGCTCCTACGAGCAGTACTTC
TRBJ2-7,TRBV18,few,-,CASSPKGNGEQYF,TGTGCCAGCTCGCCAAAGGGGAACGGCGAGCAGTACTTC
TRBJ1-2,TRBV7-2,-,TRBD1,CASSLAEGAVSGYTF,TGTGCCAGCAGCTTAGCGGAGGGGGCAGTTAGTGGCTACACCTTC
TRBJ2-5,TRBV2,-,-,CASSELIAQETQYF,TGTGCCAGCAGTGAACTTATAGCTCAAGAGACCCAGTACTTC
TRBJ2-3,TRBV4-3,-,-,CASSQEPPPGSTDTQYF,TGCGCCAGCAGCCAAGAACCCCCCCCGGGGAGCACAGATACGCAGTATTTT
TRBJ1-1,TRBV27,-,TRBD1,CASSLFWTGDTEAFF,TGTGCCAGCAGTTTATTTTGGACAGGGGACACTGAAGCTTTCTTT
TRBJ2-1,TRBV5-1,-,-,CASSLAGTYNEQFF,TGCGCCAGCAGCTTGGCAGGTACCTACAATGAGCAGTTCTTC
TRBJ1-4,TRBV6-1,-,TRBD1,CASSEGQGFEKLFF,TGTGCCAGCAGTGAAGGACAGGGTTTTGAAAAACTGTTTTTT
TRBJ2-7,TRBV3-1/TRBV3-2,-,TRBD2,CASSQDGGSGLYEQYF,TGTGCCAGCAGCCAAGATGGCGGGAGCGGCCTCTACGAGCAGTACTTC
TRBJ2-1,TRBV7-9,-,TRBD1,CASSYGQGKQFF,TGTGCCAGCAGCTACGGACAGGGTAAGCAGTTCTTC
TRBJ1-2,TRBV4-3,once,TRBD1,CASSPNLGGDRLVVGGYTF,TGCGCCAGCAGCCCCAACTTAGGGGGCGACCGCCTTGTAGTGGGTGGCTACACCTTC
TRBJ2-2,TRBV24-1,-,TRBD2,CATRGLAGESKSAGELFF,TGTGCCACCAGGGGACTAGCGGGGGAAAGTAAATCTGCCGGGGAGCTGTTTTTT
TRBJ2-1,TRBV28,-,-,CASRRPRQGGEQFF,TGTGCCAGCAGGCGCCCTCGGCAGGGAGGCGAGCAGTTCTTC
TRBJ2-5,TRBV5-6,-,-,CASSLVQLQETQYF,TGTGCCAGCAGCTTGGTACAGCTCCAAGAGACCCAGTACTTC
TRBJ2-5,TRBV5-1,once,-,CASSATGQETQYF,TGCGCCAGCAGCGCGACAGGCCAAGAGACCCAGTACTTC
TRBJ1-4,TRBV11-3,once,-,CASSLVGPDNEKLFF,TGTGCCAGCAGCTTAGTGGGGCCTGATAATGAAAAACTGTTTTTT
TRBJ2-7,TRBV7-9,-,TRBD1,CASSRTGILYEQYF,TGTGCCAGCAGCCGGACAGGGATCCTCTACGAGCAGTACTTC
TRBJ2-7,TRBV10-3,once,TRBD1,CAISERDREIYEQYF,TGTGCCATCAGTGAACGGGACAGGGAGATCTACGAGCAGTACTTC
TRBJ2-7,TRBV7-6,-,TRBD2,CASSSGLAGGGAYEQYF,TGTGCCAGCAGCTCGGGACTAGCGGGAGGGGGGGCCTACGAGCAGTACTTC
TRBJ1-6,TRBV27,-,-,CASRSSYNSPLHF,TGTGCCAGCAGGAGCTCCTATAATTCACCCCTCCACTTT
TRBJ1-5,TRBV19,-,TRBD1,CASSDRVQPQHF,TGTGCCAGTAGTGACAGGGTCCAGCCCCAGCATTTT
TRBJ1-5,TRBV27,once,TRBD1,CASSLGQGPGPQHF,TGTGCCAGCAGTTTGGGACAGGGGCCGGGGCCCCAGCATTTT
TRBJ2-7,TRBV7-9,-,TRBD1,CASSFDGTGTYEQYF,TGTGCCAGCAGCTTCGATGGGACAGGGACCTACGAGCAGTACTTC
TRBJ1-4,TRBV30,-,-,CAFTPGTYNEKLFF,TGTGCCTTCACGCCTGGTACCTATAATGAAAAACTGTTTTTT